A selection of T cell receptor beta chains follows, all from one sample in a study of shared clonotypes between healthy human individuals. Libraries were prepared by immunoSEQ multiplex PCR; TCRdb keeps only in-frame clonotypes and omits some of them. The sample carries some 2.4 million clones, roughly 93% recorded once. What was sequenced was naive CD4+ T cells from PBMCs. The origin of the receptors is a man between 18 and 29 years old in good health. Some clones in this sample may be carry-over from other donors' samples. The CDR3 runs from the conserved cysteine through the conserved F or W. The D gene is left open where the match is weak. A row's size may be missing; if present it is once, few, many or a size class.

j_gene | v_gene | abundance | d_gene | CDR3nt | CDR3aa
TRBJ2-2 | TRBV11-2 | . | TRBD2 | TGTGCCAGCAGCTTCAGACTAGCGGGAGACACCGGGGAGCTGTTTTTT | CASSFRLAGDTGELFF
TRBJ1-2 | TRBV5-6 | . | . | TGTGCCAGCAGCTTGGGGCAGCCCAGCTATGGCTACACCTTC | CASSLGQPSYGYTF
TRBJ2-1 | TRBV30 | . | . | TGTGCCTGGAGTGTGCGGAACTCCTACAATGAGCAGTTCTTC | CAWSVRNSYNEQFF
TRBJ2-1 | TRBV7-2 | . | . | TGTGCCAGCAGCTTAGCCAACCGGGTCTTTGGGCACAATGAGCAGTTCTTC | CASSLANRVFGHNEQFF
TRBJ1-5 | TRBV2 | . | . | TGTGCCAGCAGTGCCGTGGTTGTAGGACAGCCCCAGCATTTT | CASSAVVVGQPQHF
TRBJ2-3 | TRBV29-1 | . | . | TGCAGCGATCATAGCACAGATACGCAGTATTTT | CSDHSTDTQYF
TRBJ2-1 | TRBV7-3 | . | . | TGTGCCAGCAGCACGGGCGGGGCCCGATACAATGAGCAGTTCTTC | CASSTGGARYNEQFF
TRBJ2-3 | TRBV5-4 | . | TRBD2 | TGTGCCAGCAGCGGGACTAGCGGGAGTACAGATACGCAGTATTTT | CASSGTSGSTDTQYF
TRBJ2-5 | TRBV28 | . | TRBD1 | TGTGCCAGCAGTCCTTGGGGGGGGACAGGGGAGACCCAGTACTTC | CASSPWGGTGETQYF
TRBJ1-1 | TRBV7-9 | . | . | TGTGCCAGCAGCTTAGTGGACAGTGAAGCTTTCTTT | CASSLVDSEAFF
TRBJ1-1 | TRBV18 | . | . | TGTGCCAGCTCACCACCGAACGGGGTGAACACTGAAGCTTTCTTT | CASSPPNGVNTEAFF
TRBJ1-1 | TRBV5-4 | . | TRBD1 | TGTGCCAGCAGCCCGGACAGGTTGAACACTGAAGCTTTCTTT | CASSPDRLNTEAFF
TRBJ1-1 | TRBV28 | . | TRBD1 | TGTGCCAGCAGTTCGGGACAGGGAAGGACTGAAGCTTTCTTT | CASSSGQGRTEAFF
TRBJ2-7 | TRBV5-1 | . | . | TGCGCCAGCAGTCCGCCCCCGGGACTCTCCTACGAGCAGTACTTC | CASSPPPGLSYEQYF
TRBJ2-7 | TRBV29-1 | once | . | TGCAGCGTTGAGACCGGGGGGACGGACAGACAGTACTTC | CSVETGGTDRQYF
TRBJ1-2 | TRBV14 | few | . | TGTGCCAGCAGCCAAGAAAGAGCTTATGGCTACACCTTC | CASSQERAYGYTF
TRBJ1-2 | TRBV21-1 | . | . | TGTGCCAGCAGCAAAGCAGGGCTAAACTATGGCTACACCTTC | CASSKAGLNYGYTF
TRBJ1-5 | TRBV18 | . | . | TGTGCCAGCTCACAAATCAGCGGGGTGGGCAATCAGCCCCAGCATTTT | CASSQISGVGNQPQHF
TRBJ2-3 | TRBV7-2 | . | TRBD2 | TGTGCCAGCAGGTCACTAGCGGGAGGCCCAGAGCATACGCAGTATTTT | CASRSLAGGPEHTQYF
TRBJ1-1 | TRBV7-9 | once | . | TGTGCCAGCAGCCCCCTCGGGGGTCGGAGCAGGGAAGCTTTCTTT | CASSPLGGRSREAFF
TRBJ1-4 | TRBV5-1 | . | . | TGCGCCAGCAGCTTGGTGCCAGGGGAGAATGAAAAACTGTTTTTT | CASSLVPGENEKLFF
TRBJ1-5 | TRBV29-1 | few | . | TGCAGCGTTGGAGGGGGCAATCAGCCCCAGCATTTT | CSVGGGNQPQHF
TRBJ2-5 | TRBV27 | . | . | TGTGCCAGCAGATCCCGGCTCTTTAGGGAGACCCAGTACTTC | CASRSRLFRETQYF
TRBJ1-5 | TRBV6-5 | once | . | TGTGCCAGCAGCGTACTCGGGCTCAATCAGCCCCAGCATTTT | CASSVLGLNQPQHF
TRBJ2-2 | TRBV5-6 | . | . | TGTGCCAGCAGCTTAGGGACGATGAACACCGGGGAGCTGTTTTTT | CASSLGTMNTGELFF
TRBJ2-2 | TRBV29-1 | . | TRBD2 | TGCAGCGTTGCATGGACTAGCGGGAGGGCCTTAACCGGGGAGCTGTTTTTT | CSVAWTSGRALTGELFF
TRBJ2-7 | TRBV6-6 | . | . | TGTGCCAGCAGACACGACCGGGGGACGGCCGAGCAGTACTTC | CASRHDRGTAEQYF
TRBJ1-5 | TRBV2 | few | TRBD1 | TGTGCCAGCAGTACGGACAGGGATCAGCCCCAGCATTTT | CASSTDRDQPQHF
TRBJ2-2 | TRBV9 | . | . | TGTGCCAGCGGGCGGCAGCTCCCTACCGGGGAGCTGTTTTTT | CASGRQLPTGELFF
TRBJ1-4 | TRBV28 | few | . | TGTGCCAGTTCCCGGGAAAAACTGTTTTTT | CASSREKLFF
TRBJ2-1 | TRBV5-1 | . | TRBD1 | TGCGCCAGCAGCCGCCCGGGACAGGGACCCAATGAGCAGTTCTTC | CASSRPGQGPNEQFF
TRBJ2-7 | TRBV4-2 | once | . | TGTGCCAGCAGCCAAGATATCTTACACTACGAGCAGTACTTC | CASSQDILHYEQYF
TRBJ2-7 | TRBV5-1 | . | . | TGCGCCAGCAGTTCCGGGATCCCCCGGGGCGAGCAGTACTTC | CASSSGIPRGEQYF
TRBJ2-2 | TRBV30 | . | TRBD2 | TGTGCCTGGAGTGGAGGGAAGCGGGAGGCGAACACCGGGGAGCTGTTTTTT | CAWSGGKREANTGELFF
TRBJ1-4 | TRBV2 | . | . | TGTGCCAGCAGTGAGGGACTCGCTTATAATGAAAAACTGTTTTTT | CASSEGLAYNEKLFF
TRBJ1-2 | TRBV30 | . | . | TGTGCCTGGAGTGTCCAGGCGAGGGACTATGGCTACACCTTC | CAWSVQARDYGYTF
TRBJ1-4 | TRBV5-8 | . | TRBD1 | TGTGCCAGCAGCCATCGGACAGGCGGGGAAAAACTGTTTTTT | CASSHRTGGEKLFF
TRBJ1-2 | TRBV6-5 | . | TRBD1 | TGTGCCAGCACTCAGGGGGGGTCCGGCGGTGGCTACACCTTC | CASTQGGSGGGYTF
TRBJ2-1 | TRBV28 | . | . | TGTGCCAGCAGTTTATCCCCGCGGACCCGTCTAAATGAGCAGTTCTTC | CASSLSPRTRLNEQFF
TRBJ1-5 | TRBV7-6 | . | . | TGTGCCAGCAGCTCATTAACCGGGTTGGATCAGCCCCAGCATTTT | CASSSLTGLDQPQHF
TRBJ1-6 | TRBV29-1 | . | TRBD1 | TGCCGGGCCCCGCCGGGACAGAAAACTAATTCACCCCTCCACTTT | CRAPPGQKTNSPLHF
TRBJ2-7 | TRBV18 | . | . | TGTGCCAGCTCACCATCGTTCTACAGCGAGCAGTACTTC | CASSPSFYSEQYF
TRBJ1-3 | TRBV2 | . | TRBD1 | TGTGCCAGCAGCCTAGGACAGGGAGGAAACACCATATATTTT | CASSLGQGGNTIYF
TRBJ2-2 | TRBV18 | once | TRBD2 | TGTGCCAGCTCAGCGAGCGGGAGAGGGGCCGGGGAGCTGTTTTTT | CASSASGRGAGELFF
TRBJ2-3 | TRBV7-3 | . | . | TGTGCCAGCGGCCTTAGGGGCACAGATACGCAGTATTTT | CASGLRGTDTQYF
TRBJ2-3 | TRBV5-1 | . | TRBD2 | TGCGCCAGCAGCCCTACGCTAGCGGGAGGAGATACGCAGTATTTT | CASSPTLAGGDTQYF
TRBJ2-7 | TRBV29-1 | . | . | TGCAGCGTGGAGACCGACAGCTACGAGCAGTACTTC | CSVETDSYEQYF
TRBJ1-1 | TRBV5-1 | . | . | TGCGCCAGCGCCCGCATCGGGTCGAACACTGAAGCTTTCTTT | CASARIGSNTEAFF